The 7 T cell receptor beta chains below come from one sample, sequenced in a study of graft-versus-host responses after intestinal transplantation (dated by TCRdb to the early 2020s). Libraries came from the immunoSEQ multiplex PCR assay. TCRdb holds this immuneACCESS table with in-frame rearrangements only. Some clones are missing; in checked studies, unresolved V genes explain under half, and the rest has no known cause. This sample has tens of thousands of clones in its table, and 85% to 90% of those were observed once. Approximately 1.5% of the sample comes from the top ten. Source: PBMCs, taken 26 days after transplant. The source of these receptors is a human patient who received an intestinal transplant, so some T cells may come from the graft donor.

The rearrangement uses TRBV7-9 and TRBJ1-6; D uncertain. Deletions cut 3 bases from V and 8 bases from J, with 11 bases between. The CDR3 is 14 residues long. Germline V gives CDR1 SEHNR, CDR2 FQNEAQ (reference sequence). CDR3 coding DNA: TGTGCCAGCAGCTTTAGTCCCCTTTATTCACCCCTCCACTTT. Translating gives CASSFSPLYSPLHF.

The chain uses TRBV19 and TRBJ2-7; 8 nucleotides line up with TRBD1. The length of the CDR3 is 15 residues. Germline CDR1 LNHDA, CDR2 SQIVND (reference sequence). Losses at the gene ends were 1 base for V and 3 bases for J; bases not matched to a gene: 5. For the CDR3, the DNA is TGTGCCAGTAGTATAGCCTTGACAGGGGACTACGAGCAGTACTTC. It specifies CASSIALTGDYEQYF.

V and J are TRBV27 and TRBJ1-5, with no clear D. V was clipped by 1 base and J by 5 bases, with 12 bases between them. The CDR3 contains 15 residues. Per germline, CDR1 MNHEY and CDR2 SMNVEV (reference sequence). As DNA, the CDR3 is TGTGCCAGCAGTTTATTGGGAGGAATCGATCAGCCCCAGCATTTT. This encodes CASSLLGGIDQPQHF.

V gene TRBV5-6 combines with J gene TRBJ2-7, with 8 bases aligning to TRBD1. Looked up from germline, CDR1 is SGHDT and CDR2 is YYEEEE. CDR3 size: 13 residues. V trimming: 4 bases; J trimming: 6 bases; junction bases outside the gene matches: 6. CDR3 nucleotide sequence: TGTGCCAGCAGCGCCCAGGGGGCAAGCGAGCAGTACTTC. Amino acids: CASSAQGASEQYF.

This chain joins TRBV7-9 and TRBJ2-1; tentatively, D is TRBD1 (6 bases). Germline V gene sequence: CDR1 SEHNR, CDR2 FQNEAQ (reference sequence). V was trimmed by 0 bases and J by 7 bases, leaving 7 bases between them. The CDR3 totals 13 residues. The CDR3 bases are TGTGCCAGCAGCTTAGCAGGACAGAATGAGCAGTTCTTC. Its protein is CASSLAGQNEQFF. The full variable domain, its missing parts supplied by reference TRBV7-9 and TRBJ2-1, is DTGVSQNPRHKITKRGQNVTFRCDPISEHNRLYWYRQTLGQGPEFLTYFQNEAQLEKSRLLSDRFSAERPKGSFSTLEIQRTEQGDSAMYLCASSLAGQNEQFFGPGTRLTVL.

The V gene is TRBV11-2, the J gene TRBJ2-7, with 14 bases that match TRBD2. The ends lost 5 bases at V and 6 bases at J; junction bases unmatched: 6. Germline lookup yields CDR1 SGHAT and CDR2 FQNNGV. This CDR3 has 15 amino acids. CDR3 in amino acids: CASSRLAGGPSEQYF. As DNA, the CDR3 is TGTGCCAGCAGCCGACTAGCGGGAGGGCCCTCCGAGCAGTACTTC.

The gene calls are TRBV7-2 and TRBJ2-1; D is possibly TRBD1 (6 bases). V lost 1 base, J lost 2 bases, and 9 bases lay in between. Germline CDR1 reads SGHTA; CDR2 reads FQGNSA. This CDR3 is 15 amino acids long. CDR3 in DNA: TGTGCCAGCAGCTTAGTGACAGGAGCCTACAATGAGCAGTTCTTC. Its translation is CASSLVTGAYNEQFF.